This is a list of T cell receptor beta chains from one sample in a study of shared clonotypes between healthy human individuals. Profiling relied on immunoSEQ multiplex PCR, and the TCRdb table lists in-frame clones only, not all of them. The profile shows around 2,000,000 clones, over 85% of them singletons. The specimen sequenced was naive CD8+ T cells sorted from blood. Receptors were obtained from a man younger than 35 in good health. The CDR3 runs from the conserved cysteine through the conserved F or W. The order of the fields is V gene, D gene, J gene, CDR3 protein, CDR3 DNA. The D gene is left open where the match is weak.

V: TRBV6-1; D: -; J: TRBJ1-5; CDR3: CASSHRELDQPQHF; DNA: TGTGCCAGCAGTCACAGGGAGTTGGATCAGCCCCAGCATTTT
V: TRBV7-9; D: -; J: TRBJ2-3; CDR3: CASSTGQTSSPDTQYF; DNA: TGTGCCAGCAGCACAGGACAGACCTCATCCCCAGATACGCAGTATTTT
V: TRBV6-1; D: TRBD1; J: TRBJ2-2; CDR3: CASSPGQGSTGELFF; DNA: TGTGCCAGCAGTCCGGGACAGGGATCCACCGGGGAGCTGTTTTTT
V: TRBV5-1; D: TRBD1; J: TRBJ2-7; CDR3: CASSLAGDRVSEQYF; DNA: TGCGCCAGCAGCTTGGCCGGGGACAGGGTTAGCGAGCAGTACTTC
V: TRBV30; D: TRBD1; J: TRBJ1-4; CDR3: CAWTRGQGGEKLFF; DNA: TGTGCCTGGACCCGTGGGCAGGGGGGTGAAAAACTGTTTTTT
V: TRBV9; D: TRBD2; J: TRBJ2-1; CDR3: CASSFSGREGNEQFF; DNA: TGTGCCAGCAGCTTTAGCGGGAGGGAAGGCAATGAGCAGTTCTTC
V: TRBV5-6; D: -; J: TRBJ1-2; CDR3: CASSPQGNYGYTF; DNA: TGTGCCAGCAGCCCTCAGGGGAACTATGGCTACACCTTC
V: TRBV19; D: -; J: TRBJ1-5; CDR3: CASSTNINQPQHF; DNA: TGTGCCAGTAGTACCAATATCAATCAGCCCCAGCATTTT
V: TRBV5-6; D: -; J: TRBJ1-2; CDR3: CASSGGSGYTF; DNA: TGTGCCAGCAGTGGGGGGTCCGGCTACACCTTC
V: TRBV6-5; D: -; J: TRBJ2-7; CDR3: CASSTDSYEQYF; DNA: TGTGCCAGCAGTACCGACTCCTACGAGCAGTACTTC
V: TRBV27; D: -; J: TRBJ2-7; CDR3: CASSGTELYEQYF; DNA: TGTGCCAGTTCCGGGACGGAACTCTACGAGCAGTACTTC
V: TRBV4-1; D: TRBD2; J: TRBJ2-7; CDR3: CASSQSAGARNEQYF; DNA: TGCGCCAGCAGCCAATCGGCGGGAGCCCGGAACGAGCAGTACTTC
V: TRBV11-2; D: -; J: TRBJ1-1; CDR3: CASSLAGSGTEAFF; DNA: TGTGCCAGCAGCTTAGCCGGGTCCGGCACTGAAGCTTTCTTT
V: TRBV5-1; D: TRBD1; J: TRBJ1-2; CDR3: CASSLDGGQGKGYTF; DNA: TGCGCCAGCAGCTTGGATGGGGGACAGGGGAAGGGCTACACCTTC
V: TRBV4-2; D: -; J: TRBJ1-2; CDR3: CASSRGTGSVDGYTF; DNA: TGTGCCAGCAGCCGAGGCACAGGGTCCGTCGATGGCTACACCTTC
V: TRBV5-6; D: TRBD1; J: TRBJ1-1; CDR3: CASSLQADRTILGAFF; DNA: TGTGCCAGCAGCCTTCAAGCGGACAGGACTATTCTCGGAGCTTTCTTT
V: TRBV11-2; D: TRBD2; J: TRBJ2-1; CDR3: CASSLDPSGRNEQFF; DNA: TGTGCCAGCAGCTTAGATCCTAGCGGGAGGAATGAGCAGTTCTTC
V: TRBV29-1; D: TRBD1; J: TRBJ2-7; CDR3: CSVWDRGAYEQYF; DNA: TGCAGCGTTTGGGACAGGGGCGCCTACGAGCAGTACTTC
V: TRBV5-1; D: -; J: TRBJ2-7; CDR3: CASSVTENYEQYF; DNA: TGCGCCAGCAGCGTAACAGAAAACTACGAGCAGTACTTC
V: TRBV30; D: -; J: TRBJ2-5; CDR3: CAWSVGVGVQETQYF; DNA: TGTGCCTGGAGTGTAGGGGTAGGGGTACAAGAGACCCAGTACTTC
V: TRBV4-3; D: -; J: TRBJ2-7; CDR3: CASSQGFGTEQYF; DNA: TGCGCCAGCAGCCAAGGGTTCGGTACCGAGCAGTACTTC
V: TRBV11-2; D: -; J: TRBJ2-1; CDR3: CASSKWAGDEQFF; DNA: TGTGCCAGCAGCAAGTGGGCAGGGGATGAGCAGTTCTTC
V: TRBV7-9; D: -; J: TRBJ1-5; CDR3: CASSPDPSNQPQHF; DNA: TGTGCCAGCAGCCCGGACCCTAGCAATCAGCCCCAGCATTTT